Following are 30 T cell receptor beta chains from one sample sequenced in a study of T-cell reconstitution after alpha-beta-depleted transplantation in children. Preparation of the TCRbeta library involved a method that used unique molecular identifiers. TCRdb reanalysed the PCR reads using MiXCR and keeps one entry per CDR3 protein. In the table there are about 610,000 distinct CDR3 sequences, roughly a tenth of which are singletons. This specimen was PBMCs from the stem cell graft donor, taken from the stem cell graft. These receptors all come from a human donor who donated a stem cell graft to a child with acute myeloid leukemia.

This clonotype was detected many times. The chain employs TRBV20-1 and TRBJ1-1, with TRBD1 matching 9 bases. V shed 5 bases and J 11 bases; nucleotides not matched to a gene: 9. The CDR3 is 12 residues long. The germline gives CDR1 DFQATT, CDR2 SNEGSKA (reference sequence). The CDR3 sequence: CSAYRGLMEAFF. The CDR3, as DNA: TGCAGTGCTTACAGGGGGCTGATGGAGGCTTTCTTT.

There are a few counts of this clonotype. V and J are TRBV5-1 and TRBJ1-2; no clear D gene. Trimming shortened V by 5 bases and J by 0 bases, and 14 bases separated the two germline ends. This CDR3 is built from 15 residues. The germline CDR1 and CDR2 sequences are SGHRS and YFSETQ. The CDR3 region is CASRSDINSNYGYTF. CDR3 DNA sequence: TGCGCCAGCAGGTCTGACATCAATTCTAACTATGGCTACACCTTC.

This clonotype was counted only a few times. The chain links TRBV12-3 or TRBV12-4 to TRBJ2-3; TRBD2 matches 10 bases. The CDR3 covers 16 residues. V lost 3 bases to trimming and J lost 2 bases; unmatched junction nucleotides: 5. In nucleotides, the CDR3 is TGTGCCAGCAGTTTGGAAACTAGCGGGATCACAGATACGCAGTATTTT. As protein: CASSLETSGITDTQYF.

For the CDR3, the DNA is TGCAGTGCCGACATGGGACTAGCGGGGATCAATGAGCAGTTCTTC. Protein sequence: CSADMGLAGINEQFF. The chain uses TRBV20-1 and TRBJ2-1; 13 bases agree with TRBD2. Trimming removed 6 bases from V and 6 bases from J; junction bases left unmatched: 8. The CDR3 runs to 15 residues. CDR1 is DFQATT, CDR2 SNEGSKA, per germline (reference sequence).

CDR3 in amino acids: CASSQLRDGVGEQFF. CDR3 nucleotides: TGTGCCAGCAGCCAATTGCGGGACGGGGTCGGTGAGCAGTTCTTC. The rearrangement links TRBV3-1 to TRBJ2-1, with D maybe TRBD2 (6 bases). The CDR3 length is 15 residues. The V and J ends lost 2 bases and 9 bases respectively, with 17 bases between them. CDR1 is LGHDT, CDR2 YNNKEL, per germline (reference sequence).

This clonotype has just a few counts. The chain carries TRBV6-2 or TRBV6-3 and TRBJ1-1; TRBD1 is a possible D gene (6 bases). CDR3 length: 14 residues. V dropped 9 bases and J dropped 0 bases, with 14 bases sitting between them. The germline V gene has CDR1 MNHEY and CDR2 SVGEGT. The CDR3 loop is CASLPRTVNTEAFF. CDR3 nucleotide sequence: TGTGCCAGTCTGCCCCGGACAGTGAACACTGAAGCTTTCTTT.

V and J are TRBV3-1 and TRBJ2-1; D is possibly TRBD2 (6 bases). There are 17 residues in the CDR3. Germline V CDR1 and CDR2: LGHDT, YNNKEL (reference sequence). V was clipped by 6 bases and J by 0 bases, with 18 bases between them. The CDR3, as DNA: TGTGCCAGCAGTCAGCTGGGGGGAGGCCCCTCCTACAATGAGCAGTTCTTC. Translating it yields CASSQLGGGPSYNEQFF.

This clonotype was counted between two and nine times. The germline gene is not matched at one end of the junction; a read error may be the cause. V usage is TRBV3-1 and J usage is TRBJ2-7; TRBD2 matches at 12 bases. Germline V lookup: CDR1 LGHDT, CDR2 YNNKEL (reference sequence). The CDR3 runs to 15 residues. CDR3 DNA sequence: TGTGCCAGCAGCCAAGGATCCCTAGCGGGAGGGCCAAGTCTCTTC. Its protein product is CASSQGSLAGGPSLF.

Ten or more counts support this clonotype. This chain connects TRBV3-1 to TRBJ1-2, with TRBD1 matching 10 bases. This CDR3 has 15 amino acids. Germline CDR1 is LGHDT and CDR2 is YNNKEL (reference sequence). Trimming cost V 4 bases and J 6 bases; bases outside gene matches: 8. In DNA form, the CDR3 reads TGTGCCAGCAGCCGAGGTAGACAGGGGGCGGATGGCTACACCTTC. Translation: CASSRGRQGADGYTF.

This chain connects TRBV7-3 to TRBJ2-3; TRBD2 agrees at 9 bases. This CDR3 has 16 residues. V was pared by 1 base and J by 5 bases, with 7 bases of the junction left unmatched. Germline CDR1 SGHTA, CDR2 FQGTGA. Here the CDR3 reads CASSLIGASGVDTQYF. CDR3 DNA sequence: TGTGCCAGCAGCTTAATCGGAGCTAGCGGGGTAGATACGCAGTATTTT.

J is TRBJ2-7 and V is TRBV5-1; the match to TRBD2 covers 12 bases. V lost 2 bases to trimming and J lost 5 bases; unmatched junction nucleotides: 8. CDR1 SGHRS and CDR2 YFSETQ come from the germline V gene. The CDR3 loop spans 16 amino acids. This chain's CDR3 is CASSLTSGRKGDEQYF. For the CDR3, the DNA is TGCGCCAGCAGCTTAACTAGCGGGAGGAAAGGGGACGAGCAGTACTTC.

The sample holds a few counts of this clonotype. The J gene is TRBJ1-5, the V gene TRBV12-3 or TRBV12-4; 10 bases line up with TRBD1. The CDR3 spans 17 residues. The trim removed 8 bases at V and 2 bases at J, leaving 12 bases unmatched. CDR3 DNA sequence: TGTGCCAGCGTTGGGGGACAGGGGATCTTGGGCAATCAGCCCCAGCATTTT. Amino acid sequence: CASVGGQGILGNQPQHF.

This clonotype was counted ten times or more. The chain employs TRBV4-1 and TRBJ2-1; no definite D call. Germline values: CDR1 MGHRA, CDR2 YSYEKL. The CDR3 loop spans 13 amino acids. The ends were cut back, 1 base at V and 7 bases at J, with 8 bases in the middle. The CDR3 DNA follows: TGCGCCAGCAGCCAAGCGTGGGCTAATGAGCAGTTCTTC. This encodes CASSQAWANEQFF.

This chain connects TRBV20-1 to TRBJ2-3, with TRBD2 identical over 11 bases. Germline lookup yields CDR1 DFQATT and CDR2 SNEGSKA (reference sequence). The CDR3 is 15 amino acids. J gave up 2 bases and V 5 bases, and 6 bases lay outside the gene matches. CDR3 amino acids: CSAEPGLAVTDTQYF. CDR3 DNA sequence: TGCAGTGCTGAGCCGGGACTAGCGGTCACAGATACGCAGTATTTT.

The rearrangement uses TRBV6-2 or TRBV6-3 and TRBJ2-1; 12 bases fit TRBD2. Germline values: CDR1 MNHEY, CDR2 SVGEGT. The CDR3 has 16 amino acids. J lost 7 bases, V lost 2 bases, and 6 bases had no gene match. Here the CDR3 reads CASSYTGLAGGNEQFF. In nucleotides, the CDR3 is TGTGCCAGCAGTTACACGGGACTAGCGGGTGGTAATGAGCAGTTCTTC.

This clonotype was seen ten or more times. The gene calls are TRBV25-1 and TRBJ2-1, with 9 bases aligning to TRBD2. Germline CDR1 MGHDK, CDR2 SYGVNS. CDR3 length: 15 residues. J lost 6 bases, V lost 3 bases, and 6 bases had no gene match. The CDR3 spells CASSEAGGIVNEQFF. The CDR3, as DNA: TGTGCCAGCAGTGAGGCGGGAGGGATTGTCAATGAGCAGTTCTTC.

This clonotype was counted at least ten times. The chain joins TRBV6-1 to TRBJ1-6; TRBD1 matches 10 bases. CDR1 and CDR2 (germline): MNHNS, SASEGT. Unmatched junction bases numbered 17, after V lost 11 bases and J lost 7 bases. The length of the CDR3 is 17 residues. CDR3 in amino acids: CASQEGQGLFWNSPLHF. The CDR3 nucleotides read TGTGCCTCTCAAGAGGGACAGGGGCTGTTTTGGAATTCACCCCTCCACTTT.

This clonotype came up many times. This chain joins TRBV4-2 and TRBJ1-2; TRBD1 aligns across 7 bases. Germline values: CDR1 LGHNA, CDR2 YNFKEQ. Unmatched junction bases numbered 16, after V lost 4 bases and J lost 2 bases. The CDR3 has 18 residues. The CDR3 bases are TGTGCCAGCAGCCGCAACCTGGGTGGTACAGGGGACAACTATGGCTACACCTTC. Translation gives CASSRNLGGTGDNYGYTF.

This clonotype was found many times. The genes are TRBV29-1 and TRBJ2-2; D is tentatively TRBD1 or TRBD2 (5 bases each). V lost 5 bases and J 4 bases, leaving 11 bases between the germline ends. CDR1 and CDR2 (germline): SQVTM, ANQGSEA. The CDR3 has 13 residues. CDR3: CSVPGQGTGELFF. CDR3 sequence (DNA): TGCAGCGTTCCGGGGCAGGGCACCGGGGAGCTGTTTTTT.

This clonotype was detected only a few times. V usage is TRBV12-3 or TRBV12-4 and J usage is TRBJ2-1; D call uncertain. This CDR3 comprises 15 residues. The V end was cut by 2 bases, the J end by 5 bases, with 13 bases between. The CDR3 reads CASSLRSGGNNEQFF. For the CDR3, the DNA is TGTGCCAGCAGTTTACGGTCTGGCGGCAACAATGAGCAGTTCTTC.

The rearrangement links TRBV4-2 to TRBJ2-3; the D gene is possibly TRBD2 (6 bases). CDR3 length equals 15 residues. V gave up 4 bases and J gave up 2 bases, with 13 bases separating them. Per germline, CDR1 LGHNA and CDR2 YNFKEQ. The CDR3 loop is CASSPERATTDTQYF. The CDR3 nucleotides are TGTGCCAGCAGCCCTGAGCGGGCAACCACAGATACGCAGTATTTT.

This clonotype was detected only a few times. The chain couples TRBV4-3 to TRBJ2-3; 10 bases line up with TRBD2. This CDR3 has 16 residues. Germline assignment: CDR1 LGHNA and CDR2 YSLEER. Losses at the gene ends were 4 bases for V and 3 bases for J; bases not matched to a gene: 7. CDR3 loop: CASSRGGGLATDTQYF. The CDR3 region has the DNA TGCGCCAGCAGCCGCGGAGGGGGACTAGCGACAGATACGCAGTATTTT.

This clonotype was seen at least ten times. The gene calls are TRBV13 and TRBJ2-3, with 8 nucleotides matching TRBD2. The CDR3 contains 15 residues. The V and J ends lost 3 bases and 5 bases, in that order; junction bases with no gene match: 7. The germline V gene encodes CDR1 PRHDT and CDR2 FYEKMQ (reference sequence). The CDR3 here is CASSFGAGVGDTQYF. For the CDR3, the DNA is TGTGCCAGCAGCTTCGGAGCGGGAGTGGGAGATACGCAGTATTTT.

This clonotype was counted between two and nine times. The chain combines TRBV19 with TRBJ2-2; TRBD2 matches 8 bases. J gave up 4 bases and V 4 bases, and 5 bases lay outside the gene matches. From germline, CDR1 is LNHDA and CDR2 SQIVND (reference sequence). The CDR3 covers 15 residues. This CDR3 is CASSRTSWSTGELFF. The CDR3 bases are TGTGCCAGTAGTAGGACTAGCTGGAGCACCGGGGAGCTGTTTTTT.

This clonotype was seen a handful of times. V gene TRBV20-1 combines with J gene TRBJ2-5, with 7 nucleotides matching TRBD2. There are 14 residues in the CDR3. V lost 0 bases to trimming and J lost 5 bases; unmatched junction nucleotides: 6. The germline CDR1 and CDR2 sequences are DFQATT and SNEGSKA (reference sequence). The CDR3 protein is CSARDRTSRETQYF. Written as DNA, the CDR3 is TGCAGTGCTAGAGATAGGACTAGTCGGGAGACCCAGTACTTC.

This chain connects TRBV20-1 to TRBJ2-7; TRBD2 is a possible D gene (6 bases). The CDR3 contains 14 residues. V was cut by 6 bases and J by 0 bases, with 15 bases left in between. From germline, CDR1 is DFQATT and CDR2 SNEGSKA (reference sequence). The CDR3 spells CSALLAESSYEQYF. The CDR3 DNA reads TGCAGTGCCCTCTTAGCGGAGAGCTCCTACGAGCAGTACTTC.

There are a few counts of this clonotype. The chain carries TRBV4-2 and TRBJ2-2; D is perhaps TRBD2 (6 bases). Per the germline V gene, CDR1 is LGHNA and CDR2 is YNFKEQ. The ends were cut back, 4 bases at V and 5 bases at J, with 14 bases in the middle. This CDR3 contains 15 residues. CDR3: CASSPSGGSTGELFF. CDR3 nucleotide sequence: TGTGCCAGCAGCCCAAGTGGGGGGTCAACCGGGGAGCTGTTTTTT.

This clonotype was counted ten times or more. V is TRBV5-1 and J is TRBJ2-7; TRBD1 matches 10 bases. With 3 bases clipped from V and 2 bases from J, the junction kept 2 bases outside the gene matches. Germline assignment: CDR1 SGHRS and CDR2 YFSETQ. The CDR3 runs 14 residues. CDR3 DNA sequence: TGCGCCAGCAGCTGGACAGGGGGAACCTACGAGCAGTACTTC. It codes for CASSWTGGTYEQYF.

V and J are TRBV2 and TRBJ2-4, with TRBD2 as a possible D gene (6 bases). V lost 7 bases and J 3 bases, leaving 16 bases between the germline ends. Germline CDR1 is SNHLY and CDR2 is FYNNEI. CDR3 length equals 15 residues. In DNA form, the CDR3 reads TGTGCCAGCAATTCCGGGGGACTGGACAAAAACATTCAGTACTTC. Translating gives CASNSGGLDKNIQYF.

This clonotype was recorded at least ten times. This chain uses TRBV28 with TRBJ2-1, with TRBD2 matching over 10 bases. The ends lost 2 bases at V and 10 bases at J; junction bases unmatched: 5. This CDR3 region has 14 residues. Germline CDR1 reads MDHEN; CDR2 reads SYDVKM. This CDR3 is CASSLGTSVTEQFF. As DNA, the CDR3 is TGTGCCAGCAGTTTAGGGACTAGCGTTACGGAGCAGTTCTTC.